The rows below give T cell receptor beta chains drawn from one sample of a study of prognosis after radiotherapy for stage I lung cancer. TCRdb independently ran MiXCR on the multiplex PCR reads; one entry per CDR3 protein. The data contain approximately 20,000 distinct CDR3 sequences, approximately 25% of them seen just once; the ten biggest clones take up less than 25%. The sample was PBMCs, taken before or after stereotactic body radiation therapy (not recorded which). These receptors originate from a donor aged 50 or older with non-small cell lung cancer. CDR3s include the opening cysteine and the closing phenylalanine or tryptophan.

j_gene | v_gene | CDR3aa
TRBJ1-1 | TRBV10-3 | CAISEGPQGARGTEAFF
TRBJ1-2 | TRBV14 | CASSQDYRVGYTF
TRBJ2-3 | TRBV7-9 | CASSLRITTDTQYF
TRBJ2-6 | TRBV6-2/TRBV6-3 | CASSSLSGANVPTF
TRBJ2-1 | TRBV3-1 | CASSHHTRHDQFF
TRBJ2-5 | TRBV11-2 | CASERGQETQYF
TRBJ1-2 | TRBV30 | CAWSVGLTRGYTF
TRBJ2-7 | TRBV9 | CASSVQEGVSYEQYF
TRBJ2-1 | TRBV20-1 | CSATQGGEYEQFF
TRBJ2-7 | TRBV11-2 | CASGTRTSGSHDQYF
TRBJ2-1 | TRBV20-1 | CSAARVTSYNEQFF